Listed below are T cell receptor beta chains from one sample, sequenced in a study of cytomegalovirus exposure and HLA in healthy donors. TCRdb keeps only in-frame clones here, not all; method: immunoSEQ multiplex PCR. The sample consists of about 87,000 clones, over 65% of them appearing once. Sequencing was carried out using PBMCs. These receptor sequences come from a man aged 30-40 years in good health and CMV-seropositive. CDR3s include the opening cysteine and the closing phenylalanine or tryptophan. The D gene is left open where the match is weak. Not all rows give a size; the values are once, few, many and, for expanded clones, a class.

v_call	clone_size	j_call	d_call	cdr3_nt	cdr3_aa
TRBV7-8	-	TRBJ1-2	TRBD1	TGTGCCAGCAGCTTAGGGACAGGGGGGTTAGAGGGCTACACCTTC	CASSLGTGGLEGYTF
TRBV4-3	-	TRBJ1-5	-	TGCGCCAGCAGCCAAGATCATAGAGGGAAGCAGCCCCAGCATTTT	CASSQDHRGKQPQHF
TRBV2	-	TRBJ2-5	-	TGTGCCAGCATTCTCGGGACACTCGATCAAGAGACCCAGTACTTC	CASILGTLDQETQYF
TRBV5-1	-	TRBJ1-5	TRBD1	TGCGCCAGCAGTTCGGGACAGGGTAATCAGCCCCAGCATTTT	CASSSGQGNQPQHF
TRBV6-6	once	TRBJ1-2	TRBD1	TGTGCCAGCAGTTACTCAGGACAGGGGGCAATCTATGGCTACACCTTC	CASSYSGQGAIYGYTF
TRBV6-1	-	TRBJ1-6	-	TGTGCCATCACACTCGGACTCAGATCTTCACCCCTCCACTTT	CAITLGLRSSPLHF
TRBV10-2	-	TRBJ1-2	-	TGCGCCAGCAGTGGGGACACCAACTATGGCTACACCTTC	CASSGDTNYGYTF
TRBV6-1	-	TRBJ2-7	TRBD2	TGTGCCAGCAGTTGGGAGGGAGGGGTCGGCTACGAGCAGTACTTC	CASSWEGGVGYEQYF
TRBV5-3	-	TRBJ2-7	-	TGTGCCATCCCGGGAACCGAGCAGTACTTC	CAIPGTEQYF
TRBV2	-	TRBJ1-2	TRBD1	TGTGCCAGCGCCGGACAGGGAGACTATGGCTACACCTTC	CASAGQGDYGYTF
TRBV7-3	once	TRBJ2-4	TRBD2	TGTGCCAGCAGCCCGGAGCTAAGTTGGGGTCTAGCGGGAATTCAGTACTTC	CASSPELSWGLAGIQYF
TRBV6-5	-	TRBJ1-5	-	TGTGCCAGCAGTTACGAGGGGGTGGGCCAGCCCCAGCATTTT	CASSYEGVGQPQHF
TRBV6-6	few	TRBJ2-7	-	TGTGCCAGCAGTCTTGGACAGAGTATCGGCGAGCAGTACTTC	CASSLGQSIGEQYF
TRBV9	-	TRBJ1-1	-	TGTGCCAGCAGCGTAGCGGGGATGAACACTGAAGCTTTCTTT	CASSVAGMNTEAFF
TRBV7-8	-	TRBJ2-3	TRBD2	TGTGCCAGCAGCTTCGCTAGCGGGGGGAGGGGCACAGATACGCAGTATTTT	CASSFASGGRGTDTQYF
TRBV18	-	TRBJ2-3	TRBD2	TGTGCCAGCTCACCACTTCGTATTCTAACTAGCGGGAAATCTCTGACGCAGTATTTT	CASSPLRILTSGKSLTQYF
TRBV7-2	-	TRBJ1-1	-	TGTGCCAGCAGCTCGGGGGGGGCGAGAAGATCAGAAGCTTTCTTT	CASSSGGARRSEAFF
TRBV7-6	-	TRBJ1-2	-	TGTGCCAGCAGCTTAGCCGGGGGGAGAGGTGGCTACACCTTC	CASSLAGGRGGYTF
TRBV6-5	-	TRBJ1-1	TRBD1	TGTGCCAGCAGTCCTCCGACAGGGCGAACTGAAGCTTTCTTT	CASSPPTGRTEAFF
TRBV19	-	TRBJ2-1	TRBD2	TGTGCCAGTAGAAGTAGCGGGAACAATGAGCAGTTCTTC	CASRSSGNNEQFF
TRBV5-1	-	TRBJ2-7	-	TGCGCCAGCAGCTTGGGATCCCGGAGCGGCTACGAGCAGTACTTC	CASSLGSRSGYEQYF
TRBV18	-	TRBJ1-1	-	TGTGCCAGCTCCCAATCTAAATCTTCGGGAGCTGAAGCTTTCTTT	CASSQSKSSGAEAFF
TRBV6-5	-	TRBJ2-3	TRBD2	TGTGCCAGCAGCACTAGCGGGAGGGGCACAGATACGCAGTATTTT	CASSTSGRGTDTQYF
TRBV6-6	-	TRBJ2-1	TRBD2	TGTGCCAGCAGTTCGGGACTAGCGGGTTACAATGAGCAGTTCTTC	CASSSGLAGYNEQFF